This T cell receptor beta chain was retrieved from a study of blood T cell repertoires in COVID-19. In the original processing: Reference gene primers were amplified, and this amplification served to estimate nucleated cell counts. The repertoire was sequenced with immunoSEQ multiplex PCR; TCRdb's copy has only in-frame clones and lacks some. Clone size and V and J calls were adopted from that table, with D and trimming inferred from the DNA. The sample has about 350,000 clones, roughly 87% seen once; the top ten hold under 3%. The CDR3 has 14 amino acids. Germline assignment: CDR1 SGHDT and CDR2 YYEEEE. With 2 bases removed from V and 1 base from J, the gap between germline ends came to 9 bases.

Sample: PBMCs or T cells enriched from blood (not recorded which). The sequence was obtained from a woman aged 25 to 45 who had recovered from COVID-19. The chain joins TRBV5-6 to TRBJ1-2, with no clear D. Written as DNA, the CDR3 is TGTGCCAGCAGCTTACCGGGGATTAACTATGGCTACACCTTC. Encoded protein: CASSLPGINYGYTF.